The 8 T cell receptor beta chains reported below all come from one sample, sequenced in a study of blood T cell repertoires in COVID-19. Produced via immunoSEQ multiplex PCR; TCRdb's table is partial and in-frame only. The sample holds some 330,000 clones; about 87% are singletons and the top ten take around 1.9%. The sample comprised PBMCs or T cells enriched from blood (not recorded which). The receptors stem from a man aged 35-49 years in a cohort exposed to, infected with or recovered from COVID-19 (not recorded which).

This clone was found a few times. The chain joins TRBV28 to TRBJ1-6; D might be TRBD1 (5 bases). CDR1 and CDR2 (germline): MDHEN, SYDVKM. The CDR3 is 17 residues long. V was trimmed by 3 bases and J by 1 base, leaving 13 bases between them. In nucleotides, the CDR3 is TGTGCCAGCAGTTTGTTCCCCCAGGGTTCCTATAATTCACCCCTCCACTTT. Protein sequence: CASSLFPQGSYNSPLHF.

The rearrangement uses TRBV19 and TRBJ1-2, with 12 bases fitting TRBD1. The CDR3 contains 15 residues. Losses at the gene ends were 7 bases for V and 7 bases for J; bases not matched to a gene: 10. Germline V lookup: CDR1 LNHDA, CDR2 SQIVND (reference sequence). For the CDR3, the DNA is TGTGCCAGTAACAACAAGGGACAGGGGGCGCGTGGCTACACCTTC. Encoded protein: CASNNKGQGARGYTF.

V is TRBV11-1 and J is TRBJ2-7, with D possibly matching TRBD2 (5 bases). CDR1 SGHAT and CDR2 FQDESV come from the germline V gene (reference sequence). Trimming left V 4 bases short and J 7 bases short, with 17 bases between. The CDR3 has 14 amino acids. CDR3 sequence reads: CASSSPQAGREQYF. The CDR3 nucleotides are TGTGCCAGCAGCTCCCCTCAGGCGGGTCGGGAGCAGTACTTC.

The rearrangement links TRBV30 to TRBJ1-5; perhaps TRBD1 as D (5 bases). The CDR3 has 15 residues. V lost 5 bases, J lost 1 base, and 15 bases lay in between. Germline CDR1 and CDR2: GTSNPN and SVGIG (reference sequence). The CDR3 spells CAWAPGRTSNQPQHF. The CDR3 DNA follows: TGTGCCTGGGCTCCAGGGCGTACGAGCAATCAGCCCCAGCATTTT.

The J gene is TRBJ1-1, the V gene TRBV28; TRBD1 matches 9 bases. V lost 2 bases to trimming and J lost 1 base; unmatched junction nucleotides: 2. This CDR3 region has 15 residues. Germline V gene lookup returns CDR1 MDHEN and CDR2 SYDVKM. CDR3 in amino acids: CASSLGTGRNTEAFF. Written as DNA, the CDR3 is TGTGCCAGCAGTTTAGGGACAGGGCGGAACACTGAAGCTTTCTTT. Based on the CDR3 plus reference TRBV28 and TRBJ1-1, the full variable domain is DVKVTQSSRYLVKRTGEKVFLECVQDMDHENMFWYRQDPGLGLRLIYFSYDVKMKEKGDIPEGYSVSREKKERFSLILESASTNQTSMYLCASSLGTGRNTEAFFGQGTRLTVV.

The rearrangement joins TRBV27 to TRBJ1-5, with TRBD1 matching 10 bases. CDR1 is MNHEY, CDR2 SMNVEV, per germline (reference sequence). V was pared by 2 bases and J by 4 bases, with 2 bases of the junction left unmatched. The CDR3 is made up of 15 amino acids. Here the CDR3 DNA reads TGTGCCAGCAGTTTACGGACAGGGGGGAATCAGCCCCAGCATTTT. Translation gives CASSLRTGGNQPQHF.

V and J are TRBV4-1 and TRBJ2-2; D is uncertain. V dropped 3 bases and J dropped 1 base, with 12 bases sitting between them. The CDR3 is 16 amino acids. From germline, CDR1 is MGHRA and CDR2 YSYEKL. The CDR3 spells CASSHPQFGNTGELFF. CDR3 DNA: TGCGCCAGCAGCCACCCCCAATTCGGGAACACCGGGGAGCTGTTTTTT.

The CDR3 spells CASSQGTGGSGYTF. The CDR3 DNA reads as TGTGCCAGCAGCCAAGGTACAGGGGGTTCTGGCTACACCTTC. This chain links TRBV3-1 (or the pseudogene TRBV3-2) with TRBJ1-2; 8 bases map to TRBD1. CDR3 size: 14 residues. V shed 1 base and J 7 bases; nucleotides not matched to a gene: 5. CDR1 and CDR2 from the germline V gene are LGHDT and YNNKEL (reference sequence).